Presented here are 6 T cell receptor beta chains from one specimen sequenced in a study of regulatory T cells in long-lasting Graves disease. For TCR beta, libraries came from iRepertoire HTBI primers and Arm-PCR of CDR3 regions. Each CDR3 protein gets one entry after TCRdb re-called the multiplex PCR reads with MiXCR. The sample holds approximately 690,000 distinct CDR3 sequences, about 30% seen once. Time point here: persistent/refractory GD, antithyroid drugs over 5 years with positive TRAb. From RNA extracted from PBMCs, the TCR library was made. The sequences come from peripheral blood mononuclear cells (PBMCs), collected when the disease was refractory, from a patient treated with antithyroid drugs. The receptor source for this set is a female donor with Graves disease.

The V and J genes are TRBV20-1 and TRBJ1-5, with D tentatively TRBD1 (6 bases). Germline loops: CDR1 DFQATT, CDR2 SNEGSKA (reference sequence). V gave up 1 base and J gave up 0 bases, with 10 bases separating them. The CDR3 is 15 amino acids. The CDR3: CSARGGGPSNQPQHF. CDR3 in DNA: TGCAGTGCTAGAGGGGGGGGCCCTAGCAATCAGCCCCAGCATTTT.

V and J are TRBV20-1 and TRBJ2-2; the match to TRBD2 covers 8 bases. Germline CDR1 DFQATT, CDR2 SNEGSKA (reference sequence). The CDR3 runs to 19 residues. With 5 bases clipped from V and 3 bases from J, the junction kept 20 bases outside the gene matches. CDR3 nucleotides: TGCAGTGCTCCAGTCCCGGGAGGGTCCCCCACGAGGGACACCGGGGAGCTGTTTTTT. Protein: CSAPVPGGSPTRDTGELFF.

This clonotype was observed many times. The rearrangement uses TRBV12-3 or TRBV12-4 and TRBJ1-2; D is ambiguous. Trimming stripped 2 bases from V and 4 bases from J, with 11 bases between. The CDR3 consists of 14 residues. The CDR3 sequence: CASSLRQLSYGYTF. The CDR3 nucleotides are TGTGCCAGCAGTTTAAGACAACTTTCCTATGGCTACACCTTC.

The chain links TRBV11-2 to TRBJ2-5, with D tentatively TRBD2 (5 bases). The CDR3 is 14 amino acids. The germline CDR1 and CDR2 sequences are SGHAT and FQNNGV. With 3 bases removed from V and 5 bases from J, the gap between germline ends came to 13 bases. CDR3 sequence reads: CASSFGLAAETQYF. Here the CDR3 DNA reads TGTGCCAGCAGCTTCGGACTCGCGGCGGAGACCCAGTACTTC.

This clonotype was found many times. The V call is TRBV12-3 or TRBV12-4, the J call TRBJ2-5; D may match TRBD1 or TRBD2 (5 bases each). There are 15 residues in the CDR3. Trimming stripped 4 bases from V and 2 bases from J, with 14 bases between. The CDR3 is CASSSPGSGQETQYF. The CDR3 DNA reads as TGTGCCAGCAGTTCTCCAGGGAGTGGGCAAGAGACCCAGTACTTC.

This clonotype was counted a few times. The CDR3 sequence: CASSAGAAGNTIYF. CDR3 in DNA: TGTGCCAGCAGCGCAGGGGCAGCCGGAAACACCATATATTTT. The chain joins TRBV3-1 to TRBJ1-3, with a possible D match to TRBD1 (6 bases). Trimming cost V 5 bases and J 4 bases, with 12 bases left between them. The V gene's germline CDR1 is LGHDT and CDR2 YNNKEL (reference sequence). CDR3 length: 14 residues.